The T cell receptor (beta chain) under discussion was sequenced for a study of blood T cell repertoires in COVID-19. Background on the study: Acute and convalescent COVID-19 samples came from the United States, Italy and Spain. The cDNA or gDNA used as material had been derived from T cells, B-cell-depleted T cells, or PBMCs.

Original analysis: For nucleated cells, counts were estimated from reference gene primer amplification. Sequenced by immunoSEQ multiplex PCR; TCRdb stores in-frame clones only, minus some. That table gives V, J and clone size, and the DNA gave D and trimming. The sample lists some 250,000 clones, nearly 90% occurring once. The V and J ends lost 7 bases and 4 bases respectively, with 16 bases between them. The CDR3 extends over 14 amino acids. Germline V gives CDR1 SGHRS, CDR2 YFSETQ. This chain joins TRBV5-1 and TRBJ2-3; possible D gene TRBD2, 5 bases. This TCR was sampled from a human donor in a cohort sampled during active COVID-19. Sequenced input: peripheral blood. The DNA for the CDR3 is TGCGCCAGCGATTCGGGGAACTGGGCAGATACGCAGTATTTT. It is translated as CASDSGNWADTQYF.